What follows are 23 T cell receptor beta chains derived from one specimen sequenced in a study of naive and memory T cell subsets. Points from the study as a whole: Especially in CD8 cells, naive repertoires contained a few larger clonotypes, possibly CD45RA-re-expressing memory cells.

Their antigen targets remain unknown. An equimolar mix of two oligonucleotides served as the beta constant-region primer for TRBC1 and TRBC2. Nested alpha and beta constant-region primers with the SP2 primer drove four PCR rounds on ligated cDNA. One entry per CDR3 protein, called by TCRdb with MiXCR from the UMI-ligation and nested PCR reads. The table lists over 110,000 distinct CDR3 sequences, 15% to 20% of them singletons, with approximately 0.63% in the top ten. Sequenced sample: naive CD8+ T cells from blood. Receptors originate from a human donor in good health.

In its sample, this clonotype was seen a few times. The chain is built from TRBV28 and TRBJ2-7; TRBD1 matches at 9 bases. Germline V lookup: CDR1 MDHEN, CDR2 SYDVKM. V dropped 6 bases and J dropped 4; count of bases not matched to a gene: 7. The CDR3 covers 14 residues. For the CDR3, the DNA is TGTGCCAGCAGACTACAGGGGGCACAATACGAGCAGTACTTC. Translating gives CASRLQGAQYEQYF.

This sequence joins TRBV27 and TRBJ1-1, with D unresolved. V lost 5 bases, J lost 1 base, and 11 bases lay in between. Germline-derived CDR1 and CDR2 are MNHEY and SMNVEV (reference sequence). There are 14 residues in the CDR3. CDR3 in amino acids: CASSLDGENTEAFF. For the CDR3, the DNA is TGTGCCAGCAGTCTTGACGGGGAGAACACTGAAGCTTTCTTT.

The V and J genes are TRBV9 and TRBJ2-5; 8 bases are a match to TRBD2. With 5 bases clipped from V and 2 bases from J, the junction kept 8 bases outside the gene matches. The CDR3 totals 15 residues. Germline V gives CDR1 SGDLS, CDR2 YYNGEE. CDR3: CASSDFGTSQETQYF. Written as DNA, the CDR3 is TGTGCCAGCAGTGATTTCGGGACTAGTCAAGAGACCCAGTACTTC.

The CDR3 region is CASSYDAYEQYF. CDR3 bases: TGTGCCAGCAGTTACGATGCCTACGAGCAGTACTTC. The chain carries TRBV6-6 and TRBJ2-7; no clear D gene. CDR1 MNHNY and CDR2 SVGAGI come from the germline V gene (reference sequence). This CDR3 has 12 amino acids. V was shortened by 2 bases and J by 2 bases, with 4 bases between the two germline ends.

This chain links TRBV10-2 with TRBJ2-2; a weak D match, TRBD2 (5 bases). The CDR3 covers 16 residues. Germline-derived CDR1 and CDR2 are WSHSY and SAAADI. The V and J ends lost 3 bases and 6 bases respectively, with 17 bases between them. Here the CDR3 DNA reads TGCGCCAGCAGTGAAGGGAGCGGAGCCAACCCCGGGGAGCTGTTTTTT. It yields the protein CASSEGSGANPGELFF.

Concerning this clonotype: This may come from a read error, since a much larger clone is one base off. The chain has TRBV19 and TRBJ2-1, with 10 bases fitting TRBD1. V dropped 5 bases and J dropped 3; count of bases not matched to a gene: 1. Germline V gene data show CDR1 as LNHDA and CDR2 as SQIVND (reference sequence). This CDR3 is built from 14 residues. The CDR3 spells CASSRTGGYNEQFF. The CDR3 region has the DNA TGTGCCAGTAGTCGGACAGGGGGCTACAATGAGCAGTTCTTC.

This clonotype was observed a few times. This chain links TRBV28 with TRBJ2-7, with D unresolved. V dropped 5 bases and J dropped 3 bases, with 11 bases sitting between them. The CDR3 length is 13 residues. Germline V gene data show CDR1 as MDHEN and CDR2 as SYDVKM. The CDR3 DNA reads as TGTGCCAGCAGTGACACCGGCCTCTACGAGCAGTACTTC. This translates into CASSDTGLYEQYF. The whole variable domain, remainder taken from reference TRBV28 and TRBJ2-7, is DVKVTQSSRYLVKRTGEKVFLECVQDMDHENMFWYRQDPGLGLRLIYFSYDVKMKEKGDIPEGYSVSREKKERFSLILESASTNQTSMYLCASSDTGLYEQYFGPGTRLTVT.

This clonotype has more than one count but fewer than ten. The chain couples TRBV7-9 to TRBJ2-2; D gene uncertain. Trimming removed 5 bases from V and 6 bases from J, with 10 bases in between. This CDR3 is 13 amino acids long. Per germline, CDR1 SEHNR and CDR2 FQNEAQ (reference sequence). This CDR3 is CASSPKTAGELFF. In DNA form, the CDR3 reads TGTGCCAGCAGCCCTAAAACAGCCGGGGAGCTGTTTTTT.

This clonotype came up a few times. The CDR3, as DNA: TGTGCCAGCAGCTTGGGGACAGGGGCGATGGAGACCCAGTACTTC. Translated: CASSLGTGAMETQYF. The V gene is TRBV5-5, the J gene TRBJ2-5, with 9 nucleotides matching TRBD1. The ends lost 0 bases at V and 5 bases at J; junction bases unmatched: 5. The CDR3 has 15 residues. Germline V gives CDR1 SGHKS, CDR2 YYEKEE (reference sequence).

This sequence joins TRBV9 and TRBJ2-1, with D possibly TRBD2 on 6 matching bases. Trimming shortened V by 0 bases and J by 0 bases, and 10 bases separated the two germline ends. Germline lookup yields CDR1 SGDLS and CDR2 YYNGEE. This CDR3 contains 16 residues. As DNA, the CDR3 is TGTGCCAGCAGCGTAGTTGGCGGGACCTCCTACAATGAGCAGTTCTTC. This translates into CASSVVGGTSYNEQFF.

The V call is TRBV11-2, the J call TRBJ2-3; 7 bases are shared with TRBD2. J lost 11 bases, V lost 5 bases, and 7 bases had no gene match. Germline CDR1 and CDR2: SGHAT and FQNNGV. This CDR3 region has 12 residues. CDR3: CASSPDPGGQYF. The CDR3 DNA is TGTGCCAGCAGCCCCGACCCGGGGGGGCAGTATTTT.

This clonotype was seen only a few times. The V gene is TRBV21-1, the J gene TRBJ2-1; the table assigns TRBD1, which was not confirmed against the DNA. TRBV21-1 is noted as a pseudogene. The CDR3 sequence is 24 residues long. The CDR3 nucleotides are TGTGCCAGCAGCAAAGGCAATAGGTTATGTGGCAGGCAGGGGATCCAGGCGATCTACAATGAGCAGTTCTTC. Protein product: CASSKGNRLCGRQGIQAIYNEQFF.

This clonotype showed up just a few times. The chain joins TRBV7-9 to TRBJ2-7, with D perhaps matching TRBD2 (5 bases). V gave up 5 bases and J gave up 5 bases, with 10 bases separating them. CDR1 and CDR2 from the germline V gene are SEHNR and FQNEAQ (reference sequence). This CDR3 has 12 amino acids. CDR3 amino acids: CASSHGENEQYF. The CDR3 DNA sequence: TGTGCCAGCAGCCACGGGGAGAACGAGCAGTACTTC.

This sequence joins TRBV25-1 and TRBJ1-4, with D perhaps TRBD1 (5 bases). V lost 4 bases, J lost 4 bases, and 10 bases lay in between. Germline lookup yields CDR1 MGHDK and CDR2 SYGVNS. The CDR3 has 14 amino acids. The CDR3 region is CASSGDSVNEKLFF. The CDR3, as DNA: TGTGCCAGCAGTGGAGACAGTGTTAATGAAAAACTGTTTTTT.

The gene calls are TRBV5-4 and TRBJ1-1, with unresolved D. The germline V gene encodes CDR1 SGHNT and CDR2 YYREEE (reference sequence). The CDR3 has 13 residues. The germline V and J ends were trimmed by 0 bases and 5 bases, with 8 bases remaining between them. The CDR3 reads CASSLDGETEAFF. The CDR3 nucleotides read TGTGCCAGCAGCTTGGATGGGGAAACTGAAGCTTTCTTT. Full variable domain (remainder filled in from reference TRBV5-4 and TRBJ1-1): ETGVTQSPTHLIKTRGQQVTLRCSSQSGHNTVSWYQQALGQGPQFIFQYYREEENGRGNFPPRFSGLQFPNYSSELNVNALELDDSALYLCASSLDGETEAFFGQGTRLTVV.

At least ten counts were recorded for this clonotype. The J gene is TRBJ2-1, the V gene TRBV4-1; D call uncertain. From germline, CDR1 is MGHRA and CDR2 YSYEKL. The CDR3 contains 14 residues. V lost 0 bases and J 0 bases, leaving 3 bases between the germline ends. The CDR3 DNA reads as TGCGCCAGCAGCCAAGATCTCTCCTACAATGAGCAGTTCTTC. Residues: CASSQDLSYNEQFF.

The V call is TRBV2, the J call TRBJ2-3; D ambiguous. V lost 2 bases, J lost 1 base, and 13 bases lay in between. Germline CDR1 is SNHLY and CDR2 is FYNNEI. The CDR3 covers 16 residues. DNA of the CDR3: TGTGCCAGCAGTGAATGGGTAGGGTTCCGCACAGATACGCAGTATTTT. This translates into CASSEWVGFRTDTQYF.

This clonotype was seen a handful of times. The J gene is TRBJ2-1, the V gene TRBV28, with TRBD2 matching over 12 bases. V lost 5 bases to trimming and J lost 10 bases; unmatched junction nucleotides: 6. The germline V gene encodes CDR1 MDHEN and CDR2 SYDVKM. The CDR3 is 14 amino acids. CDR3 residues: CASSLAGGSAEQFF. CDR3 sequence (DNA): TGTGCCAGCAGTCTAGCGGGAGGGTCGGCCGAGCAGTTCTTC.

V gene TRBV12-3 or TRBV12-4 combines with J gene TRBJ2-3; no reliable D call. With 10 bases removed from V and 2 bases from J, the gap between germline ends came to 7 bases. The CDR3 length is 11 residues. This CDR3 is CATFDTDTQYF. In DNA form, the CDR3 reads TGTGCCACTTTTGACACAGATACGCAGTATTTT.

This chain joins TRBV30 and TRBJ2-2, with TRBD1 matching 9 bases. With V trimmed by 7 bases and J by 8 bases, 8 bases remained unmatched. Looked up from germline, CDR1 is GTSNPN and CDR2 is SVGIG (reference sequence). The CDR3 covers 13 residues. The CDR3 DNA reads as TGTGCCTACGACGACAGGGGGAAAGGGGAGCTGTTTTTT. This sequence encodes CAYDDRGKGELFF.

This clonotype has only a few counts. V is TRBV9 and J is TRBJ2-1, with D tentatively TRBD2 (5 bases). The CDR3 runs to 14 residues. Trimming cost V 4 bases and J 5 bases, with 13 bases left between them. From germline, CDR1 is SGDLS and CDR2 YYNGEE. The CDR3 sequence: CASSPGGGNNEQFF. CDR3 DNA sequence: TGTGCCAGCAGCCCCGGAGGCGGTAACAATGAGCAGTTCTTC.

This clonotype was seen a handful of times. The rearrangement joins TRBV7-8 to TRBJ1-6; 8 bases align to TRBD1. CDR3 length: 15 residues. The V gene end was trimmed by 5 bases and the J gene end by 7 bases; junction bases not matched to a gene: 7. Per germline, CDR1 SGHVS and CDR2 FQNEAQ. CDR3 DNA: TGTGCCAGCAGCCCCGAGACAGGGGAGAATTCACCCCTCCACTTT. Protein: CASSPETGENSPLHF.

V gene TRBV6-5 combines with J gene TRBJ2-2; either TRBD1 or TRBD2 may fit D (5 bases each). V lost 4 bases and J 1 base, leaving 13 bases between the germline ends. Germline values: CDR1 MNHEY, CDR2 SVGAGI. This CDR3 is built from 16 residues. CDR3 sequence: CASSWGTELNTGELFF. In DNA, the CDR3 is TGTGCCAGCAGTTGGGGGACGGAATTGAACACCGGGGAGCTGTTTTTT.